The present T cell receptor beta chain was sequenced within a study of graft-versus-host responses after intestinal transplantation. At the level of the study: Every recipient had anti-thymocyte globulin induction and 2 to 4 years of tacrolimus plus steroids.

Germline trimming cut 5 bases from V and 2 bases from J; bases unmatched to any gene: 2. Germline CDR1 and CDR2: SGHTA and FQGNSA. The CDR3 runs to 14 residues. TCRdb's table, derived via immunoSEQ multiplex PCR, lists solely in-frame clones and lacks some. The table includes more than 55,000 clones, roughly 89% detected once. The chain has TRBV7-2 and TRBJ2-7, with 11 bases identical to TRBD2. The sequences come from PBMCs, collected 26 days after transplant. This sequence originates from a human patient who received an intestinal transplant, so some T cells may come from the graft donor. This CDR3 reads CASSQTSGTYEQYF. The CDR3, as DNA: TGTGCCAGCAGCCAGACTAGCGGGACCTACGAGCAGTACTTC.